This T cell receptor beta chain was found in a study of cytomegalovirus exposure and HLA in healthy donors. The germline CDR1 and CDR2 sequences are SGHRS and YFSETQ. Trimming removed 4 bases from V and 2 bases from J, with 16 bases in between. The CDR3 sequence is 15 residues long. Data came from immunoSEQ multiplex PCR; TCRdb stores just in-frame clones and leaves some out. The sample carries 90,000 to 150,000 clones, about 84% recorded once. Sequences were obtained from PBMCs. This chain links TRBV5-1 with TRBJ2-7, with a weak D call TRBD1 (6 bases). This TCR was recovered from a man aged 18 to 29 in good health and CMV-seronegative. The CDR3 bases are TGCGCCAGCAGCGCGAACAGGGACCCCACCTACGAGCAGTACTTC. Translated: CASSANRDPTYEQYF.